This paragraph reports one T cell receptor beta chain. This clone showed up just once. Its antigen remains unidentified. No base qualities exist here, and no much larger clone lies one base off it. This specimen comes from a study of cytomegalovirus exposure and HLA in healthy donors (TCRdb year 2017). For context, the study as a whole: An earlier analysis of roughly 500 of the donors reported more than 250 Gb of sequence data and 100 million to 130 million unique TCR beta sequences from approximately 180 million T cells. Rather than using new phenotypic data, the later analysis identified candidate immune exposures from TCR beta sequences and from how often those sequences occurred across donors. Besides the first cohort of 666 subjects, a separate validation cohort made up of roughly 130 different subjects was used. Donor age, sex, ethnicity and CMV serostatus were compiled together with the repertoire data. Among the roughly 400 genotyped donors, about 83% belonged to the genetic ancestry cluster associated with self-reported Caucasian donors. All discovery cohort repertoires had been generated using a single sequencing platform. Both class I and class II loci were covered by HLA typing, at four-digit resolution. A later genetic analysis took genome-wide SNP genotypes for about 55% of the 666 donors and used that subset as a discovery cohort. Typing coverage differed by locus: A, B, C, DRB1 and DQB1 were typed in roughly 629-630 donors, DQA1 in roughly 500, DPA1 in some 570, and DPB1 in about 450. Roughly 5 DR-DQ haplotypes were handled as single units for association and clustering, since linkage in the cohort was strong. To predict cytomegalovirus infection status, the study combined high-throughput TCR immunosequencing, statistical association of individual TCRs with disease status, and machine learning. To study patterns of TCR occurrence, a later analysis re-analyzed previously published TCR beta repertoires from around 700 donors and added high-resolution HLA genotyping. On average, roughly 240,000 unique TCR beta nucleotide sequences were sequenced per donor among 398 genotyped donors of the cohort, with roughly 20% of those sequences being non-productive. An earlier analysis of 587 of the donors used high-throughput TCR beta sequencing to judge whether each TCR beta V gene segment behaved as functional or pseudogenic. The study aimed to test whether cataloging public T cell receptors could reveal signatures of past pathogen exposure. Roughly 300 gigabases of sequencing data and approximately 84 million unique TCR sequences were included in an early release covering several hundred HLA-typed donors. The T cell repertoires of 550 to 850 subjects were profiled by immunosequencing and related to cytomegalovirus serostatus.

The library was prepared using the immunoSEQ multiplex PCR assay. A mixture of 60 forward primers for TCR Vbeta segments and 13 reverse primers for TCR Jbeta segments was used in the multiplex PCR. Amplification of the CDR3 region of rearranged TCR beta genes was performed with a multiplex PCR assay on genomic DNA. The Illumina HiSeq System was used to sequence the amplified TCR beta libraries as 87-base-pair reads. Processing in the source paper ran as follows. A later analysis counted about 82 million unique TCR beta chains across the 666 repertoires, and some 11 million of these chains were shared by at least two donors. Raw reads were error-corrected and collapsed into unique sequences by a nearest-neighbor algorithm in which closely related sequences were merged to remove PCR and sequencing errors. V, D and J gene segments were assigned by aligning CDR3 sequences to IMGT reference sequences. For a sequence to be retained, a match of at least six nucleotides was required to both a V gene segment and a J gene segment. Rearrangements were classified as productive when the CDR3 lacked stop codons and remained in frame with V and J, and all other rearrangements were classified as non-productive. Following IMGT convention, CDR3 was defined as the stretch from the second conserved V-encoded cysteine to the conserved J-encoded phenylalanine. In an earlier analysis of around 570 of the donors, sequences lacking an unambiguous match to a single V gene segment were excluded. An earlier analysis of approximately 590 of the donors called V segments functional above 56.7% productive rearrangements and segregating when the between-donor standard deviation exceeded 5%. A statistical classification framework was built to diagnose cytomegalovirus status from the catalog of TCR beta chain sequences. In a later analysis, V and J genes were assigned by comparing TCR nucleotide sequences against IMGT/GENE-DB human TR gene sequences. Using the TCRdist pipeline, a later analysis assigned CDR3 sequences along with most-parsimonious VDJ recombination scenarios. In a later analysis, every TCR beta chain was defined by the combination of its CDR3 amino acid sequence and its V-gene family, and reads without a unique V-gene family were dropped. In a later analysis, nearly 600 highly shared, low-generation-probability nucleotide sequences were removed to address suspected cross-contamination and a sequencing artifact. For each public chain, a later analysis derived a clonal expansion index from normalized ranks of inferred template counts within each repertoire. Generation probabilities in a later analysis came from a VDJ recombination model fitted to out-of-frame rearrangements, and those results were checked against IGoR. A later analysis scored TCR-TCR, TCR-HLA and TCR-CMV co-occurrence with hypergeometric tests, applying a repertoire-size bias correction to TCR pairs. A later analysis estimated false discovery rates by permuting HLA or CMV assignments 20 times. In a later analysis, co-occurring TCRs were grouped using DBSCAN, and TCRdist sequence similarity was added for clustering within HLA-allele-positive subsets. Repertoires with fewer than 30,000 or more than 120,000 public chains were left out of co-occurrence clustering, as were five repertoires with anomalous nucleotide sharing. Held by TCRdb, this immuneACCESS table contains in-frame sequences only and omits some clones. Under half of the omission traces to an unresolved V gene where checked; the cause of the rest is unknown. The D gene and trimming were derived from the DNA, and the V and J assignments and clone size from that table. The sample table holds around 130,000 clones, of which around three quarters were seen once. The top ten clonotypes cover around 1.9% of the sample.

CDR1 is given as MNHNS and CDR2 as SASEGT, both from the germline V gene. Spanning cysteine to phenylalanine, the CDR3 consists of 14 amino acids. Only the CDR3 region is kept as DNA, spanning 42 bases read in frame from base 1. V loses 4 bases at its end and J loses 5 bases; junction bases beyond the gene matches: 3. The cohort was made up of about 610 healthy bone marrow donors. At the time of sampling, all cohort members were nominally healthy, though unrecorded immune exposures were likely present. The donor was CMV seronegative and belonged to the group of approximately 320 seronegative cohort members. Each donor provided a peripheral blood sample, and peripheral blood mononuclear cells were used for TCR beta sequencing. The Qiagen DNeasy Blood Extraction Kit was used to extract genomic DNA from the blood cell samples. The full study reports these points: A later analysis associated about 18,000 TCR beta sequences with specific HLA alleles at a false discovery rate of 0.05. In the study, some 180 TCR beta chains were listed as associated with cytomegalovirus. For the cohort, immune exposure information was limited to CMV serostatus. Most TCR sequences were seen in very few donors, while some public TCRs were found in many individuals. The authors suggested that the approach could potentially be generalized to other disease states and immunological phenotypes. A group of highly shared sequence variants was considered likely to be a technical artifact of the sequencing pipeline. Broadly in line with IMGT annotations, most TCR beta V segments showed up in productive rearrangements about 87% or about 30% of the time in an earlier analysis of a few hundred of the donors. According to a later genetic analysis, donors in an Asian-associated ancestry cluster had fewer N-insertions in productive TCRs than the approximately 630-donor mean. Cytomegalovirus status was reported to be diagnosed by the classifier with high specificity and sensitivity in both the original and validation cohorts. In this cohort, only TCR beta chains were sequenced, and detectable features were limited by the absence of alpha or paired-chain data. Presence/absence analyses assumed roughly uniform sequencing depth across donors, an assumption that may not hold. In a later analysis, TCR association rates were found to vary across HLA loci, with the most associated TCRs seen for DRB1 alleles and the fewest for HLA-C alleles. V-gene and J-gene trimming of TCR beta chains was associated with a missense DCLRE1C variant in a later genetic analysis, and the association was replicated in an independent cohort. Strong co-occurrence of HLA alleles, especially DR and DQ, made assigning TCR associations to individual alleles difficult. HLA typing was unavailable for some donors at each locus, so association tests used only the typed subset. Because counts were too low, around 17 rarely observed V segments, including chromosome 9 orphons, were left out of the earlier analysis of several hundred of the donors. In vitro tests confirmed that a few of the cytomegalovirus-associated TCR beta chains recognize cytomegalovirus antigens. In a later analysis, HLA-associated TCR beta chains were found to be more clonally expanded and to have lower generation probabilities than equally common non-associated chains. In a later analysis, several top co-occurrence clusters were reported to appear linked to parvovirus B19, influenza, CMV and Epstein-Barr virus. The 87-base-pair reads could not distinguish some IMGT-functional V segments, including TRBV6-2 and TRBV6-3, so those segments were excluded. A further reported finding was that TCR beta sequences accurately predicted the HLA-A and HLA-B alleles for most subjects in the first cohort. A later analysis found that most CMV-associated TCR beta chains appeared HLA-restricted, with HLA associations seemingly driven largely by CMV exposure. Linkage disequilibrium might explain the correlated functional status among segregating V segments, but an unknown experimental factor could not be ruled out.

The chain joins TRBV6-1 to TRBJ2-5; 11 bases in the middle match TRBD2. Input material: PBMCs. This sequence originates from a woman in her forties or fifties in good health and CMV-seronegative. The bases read TGTGCCAGCAGTGCCTCTAGCGGGAGGGAGACCCAGTACTTC. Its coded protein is CASSASSGRETQYF.